This T cell receptor beta chain was recovered during a study of regulatory T cells in long-lasting Graves disease. CDR3 regions were amplified by Arm-PCR using iRepertoire HTBI primers to build TCR beta libraries. TCRdb recomputed calls from the multiplex PCR reads with MiXCR, one row per CDR3 protein. The sample holds 500,000 to 700,000 distinct CDR3 sequences; roughly 16% are singletons and the top ten take about 20%. Time point specified: newly diagnosed GD, antithyroid drugs for less than 3 months. RNA from PBMCs was the source of the TCR library. V trimming: 4 bases; J trimming: 5 bases; junction bases outside the gene matches: 7. The CDR3 sequence is 17 residues long. The germline gives CDR1 MDHEN, CDR2 SYDVKM. These data also formed part of another study, on T cells in Graves' hyperthyroidism and ophthalmopathy.

The clonotype comes from a woman aged 30 to 39 with Graves disease. Here the sequenced sample was peripheral blood mononuclear cells (PBMCs), taken at new diagnosis, from a patient treated with antithyroid drugs. The rearrangement links TRBV28 to TRBJ2-2; 13 nucleotides agree with TRBD2. This CDR3 reads CASSSPGLAGRTGELFF. DNA of the CDR3: TGTGCCAGCAGTTCGCCGGGACTAGCGGGACGGACCGGGGAGCTGTTTTTT.